This TCR beta chain was recorded in a study of blood T cell repertoires in COVID-19. As for the study in general: Samples representing acute and convalescent COVID-19 were sourced from the United States, Italy and Spain.

In the authors' workflow: Nucleated cell number was recorded as an estimate derived from reference gene primer amplification. TCRdb's copy holds only in-frame clones and misses some; the assay was immunoSEQ multiplex PCR. V and J calls and clone size are copied from that table; D and trimming were computed from the DNA. The sample shows approximately 300,000 clones, around 87% of them seen only once. Germline V lookup: CDR1 MNHEY, CDR2 SVGEGT. CDR3 length: 16 amino acids. The V end was cut by 1 base, the J end by 5 bases, with 15 bases between. This TCR was sampled from a man aged 18 to 35 with active or convalescent COVID-19. Material: peripheral blood. This chain joins TRBV6-2 or TRBV6-3 and TRBJ1-5; D is perhaps TRBD1 (6 bases). The CDR3 spells CASSYLDLRGDQPQHF. The DNA of the CDR3 is TGTGCCAGCAGTTACTTAGACCTCAGGGGAGATCAGCCCCAGCATTTT.